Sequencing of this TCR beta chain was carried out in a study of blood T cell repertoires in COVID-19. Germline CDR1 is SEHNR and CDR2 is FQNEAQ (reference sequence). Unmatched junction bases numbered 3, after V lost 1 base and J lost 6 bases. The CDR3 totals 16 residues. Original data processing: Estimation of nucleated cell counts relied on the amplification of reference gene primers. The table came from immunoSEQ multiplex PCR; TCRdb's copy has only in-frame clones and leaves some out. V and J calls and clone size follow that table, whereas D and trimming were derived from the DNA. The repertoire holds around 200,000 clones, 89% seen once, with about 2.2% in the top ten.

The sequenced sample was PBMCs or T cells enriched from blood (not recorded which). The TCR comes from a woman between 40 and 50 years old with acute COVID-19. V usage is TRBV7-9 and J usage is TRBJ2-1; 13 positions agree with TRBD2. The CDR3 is CASSLGLAGGRNEQFF. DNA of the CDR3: TGTGCCAGCAGCTTAGGACTAGCGGGAGGACGCAATGAGCAGTTCTTC.